This T cell receptor beta chain is from a study of response to subunit inactivated influenza vaccine. The CDR3 has 16 residues. With V trimmed by 6 bases and J by 6 bases, 13 bases remained unmatched. TCRdb reanalysed the RT-PCR reads using MiXCR and keeps one entry per CDR3 protein. The sample includes just over 300,000 distinct CDR3 sequences, 20% to 25% of them seen just once. Study-wide results and caveats: Few new T cells, the authors suggested, are recruited by each seasonal influenza vaccination.

Regarding this clonotype: Antigen specificity is unknown.

The sequenced sample was PBMCs from blood, obtained about 19 months after vaccination. The V call is TRBV12-3 or TRBV12-4, the J call TRBJ1-5; 8 bases line up with TRBD1. The receptor's source is a man aged 50 to 75 who received an inactivated influenza vaccine. CDR3 sequence: CASSQRTGSYFQPQHF. As DNA, the CDR3 is TGTGCCAGCAGCCAAAGGACAGGGTCGTATTTTCAGCCCCAGCATTTT.